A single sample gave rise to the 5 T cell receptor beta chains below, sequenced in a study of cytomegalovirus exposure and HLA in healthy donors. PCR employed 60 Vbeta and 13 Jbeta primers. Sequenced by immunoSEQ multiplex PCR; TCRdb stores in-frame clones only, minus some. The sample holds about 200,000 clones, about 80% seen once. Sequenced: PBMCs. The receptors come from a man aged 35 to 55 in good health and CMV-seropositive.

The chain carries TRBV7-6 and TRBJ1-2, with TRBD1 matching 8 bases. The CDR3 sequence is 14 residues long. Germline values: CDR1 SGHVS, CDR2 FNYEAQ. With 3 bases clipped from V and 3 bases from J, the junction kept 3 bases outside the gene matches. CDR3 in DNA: TGTGCCAGCAGCTTGGGACAGGCCCACTATGGCTACACCTTC. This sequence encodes CASSLGQAHYGYTF.

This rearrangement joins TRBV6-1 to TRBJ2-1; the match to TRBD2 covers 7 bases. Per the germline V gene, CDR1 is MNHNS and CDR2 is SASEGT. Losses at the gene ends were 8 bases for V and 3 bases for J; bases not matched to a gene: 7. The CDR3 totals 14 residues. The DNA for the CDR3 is TGTGCCAGCGGCTTTAGCGGGTACTACAATGAGCAGTTCTTC. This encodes CASGFSGYYNEQFF.

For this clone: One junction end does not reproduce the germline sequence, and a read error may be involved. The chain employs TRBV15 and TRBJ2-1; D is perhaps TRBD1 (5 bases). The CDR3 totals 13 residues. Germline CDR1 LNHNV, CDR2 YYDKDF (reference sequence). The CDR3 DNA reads TGTGCCGCCAGCGACAGAGAGAGAGATGAGCAGTTCTTC. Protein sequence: CAASDRERDEQFF. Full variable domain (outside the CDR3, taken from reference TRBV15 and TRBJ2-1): DAMVIQNPRYQVTQFGKPVTLSCSQTLNHNVMYWYQQKSSQAPKLLFHYYDKDFNNEADTPDNFQSRRPNTSFCFLDIRSPGLGDTAMYLCAASDRERDEQFFGPGTRLTVL.

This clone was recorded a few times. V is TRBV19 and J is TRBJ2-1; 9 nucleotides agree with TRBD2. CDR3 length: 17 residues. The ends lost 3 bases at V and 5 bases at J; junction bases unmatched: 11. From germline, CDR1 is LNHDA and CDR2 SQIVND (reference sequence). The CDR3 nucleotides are TGTGCCAGTAGTATCCGACGGGGCGGGAGGGCCGACAATGAGCAGTTCTTC. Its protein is CASSIRRGGRADNEQFF. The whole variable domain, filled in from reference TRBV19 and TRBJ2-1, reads DGGITQSPKYLFRKEGQNVTLSCEQNLNHDAMYWYRQDPGQGLRLIYYSQIVNDFQKGDIAEGYSVSREKKESFPLTVTSAQKNPTAFYLCASSIRRGGRADNEQFFGPGTRLTVL.

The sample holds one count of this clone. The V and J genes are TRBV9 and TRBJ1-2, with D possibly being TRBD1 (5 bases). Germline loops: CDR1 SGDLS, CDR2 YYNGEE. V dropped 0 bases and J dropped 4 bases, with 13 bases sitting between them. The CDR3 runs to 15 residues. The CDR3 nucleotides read TGTGCCAGCAGCGTAGCTGATGGGGCTGGCTATGGCTACACCTTC. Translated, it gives CASSVADGAGYGYTF.